This entry lists 13 T cell receptor beta chains sequenced from one sample in a study of blood T cell repertoires in COVID-19. Method: immunoSEQ multiplex PCR; TCRdb's copy keeps in-frame clones and lacks some. Of more than 80,000 clones in the sample, over 55% were seen once. Sequenced material: peripheral blood. These receptors originate from a human donor with acute or convalescent COVID-19. The donor label of this sample is uncertain.

J is TRBJ1-1 and V is TRBV24-1, with 10 bases that match TRBD1. The CDR3 runs 14 residues. Trimming at V came to 3 bases and at J to 5 bases, leaving 2 bases not matched to a gene. Germline loops: CDR1 KGHDR, CDR2 SFDVKD. CDR3 nucleotide sequence: TGTGCCACCAGTGATGGGACAGGGGTTACTGAAGCTTTCTTT. This gives the protein CATSDGTGVTEAFF.

V and J are TRBV5-1 and TRBJ2-1; 10 bases align to TRBD1. This CDR3 is 14 amino acids long. After removal of 3 bases from V and 9 bases from J, the junction contained 6 bases not matched to a gene. Per germline, CDR1 SGHRS and CDR2 YFSETQ. For the CDR3, the DNA is TGCGCCAGCAGCTCCCGGACAGGGGGAGCTGAGCAGTTCTTC. Its translation is CASSSRTGGAEQFF.

In this sample, this clone turned up a few times. The CDR3 is CAWNTGTGYGYTF. DNA for the CDR3: TGTGCCTGGAACACCGGGACAGGGTATGGCTACACCTTC. This chain links TRBV30 with TRBJ1-2; 9 bases are shared with TRBD1. CDR1 is GTSNPN and CDR2 is SVGIG in the germline V gene (reference sequence). With V trimmed by 4 bases and J by 5 bases, 5 bases remained unmatched. The CDR3 loop spans 13 amino acids.

This clone has a count of ten or more. The genes are TRBV10-3 and TRBJ2-7; maybe TRBD1 (7 bases). The CDR3 runs 14 residues. Germline V gene sequence: CDR1 ENHRY, CDR2 SYGVKD. Trimming shortened V by 2 bases and J by 6 bases, and 14 bases separated the two germline ends. In DNA, the CDR3 is TGTGCCATCAGTGAGACAGGGGAGGCTGGCGAGCAGTACTTC. It is translated as CAISETGEAGEQYF.

This chain links TRBV14 with TRBJ1-1; no clear D. CDR3 length: 14 residues. V was cut by 0 bases and J by 2 bases, with 7 bases left in between. The germline V gene encodes CDR1 SGHDN and CDR2 FVKESK. The CDR3 nucleotides are TGTGCCAGCAGCCAAGATCTCAGTAACACTGAAGCTTTCTTT. This encodes CASSQDLSNTEAFF.

The chain uses TRBV7-2 and TRBJ2-1; D call uncertain. Trimming stripped 1 base from V and 0 bases from J, with 13 bases between. The germline gives CDR1 SGHTA, CDR2 FQGNSA. The CDR3 consists of 17 residues. The CDR3 spells CASSLDWSSSSYNEQFF. Here the CDR3 DNA reads TGTGCCAGCAGCTTAGATTGGAGTAGTAGCTCCTACAATGAGCAGTTCTTC.

The chain couples TRBV9 to TRBJ2-5; D ambiguous. The CDR3 is 15 residues long. Germline CDR1 reads SGDLS; CDR2 reads YYNGEE. V lost 0 bases and J 4 bases, leaving 13 bases between the germline ends. The CDR3 is CASSVALAPGETQYF. The CDR3 DNA reads as TGTGCCAGCAGCGTAGCTCTGGCGCCGGGAGAGACCCAGTACTTC. Drawing the rest from reference TRBV9 and TRBJ2-5, the complete variable domain is DSGVTQTPKHLITATGQRVTLRCSPRSGDLSVYWYQQSLDQGLQFLIQYYNGEERAKGNILERFSAQQFPDLHSELNLSSLELGDSALYFCASSVALAPGETQYFGPGTRLLVL.

V gene TRBV28 combines with J gene TRBJ1-4; 10 bases line up with TRBD1. Germline CDR1 reads MDHEN; CDR2 reads SYDVKM. The CDR3 sequence is 15 residues long. The V segment lost 4 bases and the J segment 3 bases; nucleotides outside the gene matches: 2. CDR3 DNA: TGTGCCAGCAGTTCTGGGACAGGGGCTAATGAAAAACTGTTTTTT. Protein product: CASSSGTGANEKLFF.

In this sample, this clone turned up a few times. The rearrangement joins TRBV30 to TRBJ1-2, with D tentatively TRBD1 (6 bases). The CDR3 is 14 amino acids. Trimming took 3 bases from V and 1 from J, leaving 12 bases between them. Germline V gene lookup returns CDR1 GTSNPN and CDR2 SVGIG (reference sequence). The CDR3 DNA is TGTGCCTGGAGCAAGGGACATCTTAACTATGGCTACACCTTC. Residues: CAWSKGHLNYGYTF.

This chain joins TRBV7-6 and TRBJ1-5; 8 positions match TRBD1. Germline trimming cut 5 bases from V and 0 bases from J; bases unmatched to any gene: 6. The CDR3 is 16 residues long. The V gene's germline CDR1 is SGHVS and CDR2 FNYEAQ. The CDR3 coding sequence is TGTGCCAGCAGCAACAGGACAGGGTATAGCAATCAGCCCCAGCATTTT. It translates to CASSNRTGYSNQPQHF.

The V call is TRBV4-1, the J call TRBJ1-5; a possible D gene is TRBD1 (6 bases). Germline V gives CDR1 MGHRA, CDR2 YSYEKL. Trimming cost V 0 bases and J 7 bases, with 19 bases left between them. The CDR3 runs to 17 residues. CDR3 residues: CASSQEERGGIGQPQHF. The CDR3 DNA follows: TGCGCCAGCAGCCAAGAGGAGAGGGGGGGAATCGGGCAGCCCCAGCATTTT.

This CDR3 is CASSLGDRNSYEQYF. In nucleotides, the CDR3 is TGTGCCAGCAGTTTAGGGGACAGGAACTCCTACGAGCAGTACTTC. V and J are TRBV28 and TRBJ2-7; 8 positions match TRBD1. This CDR3 spans 15 amino acids. CDR1 and CDR2 (germline): MDHEN, SYDVKM. J gave up 0 bases and V 2 bases, and 3 bases lay outside the gene matches.

The J gene is TRBJ1-5, the V gene TRBV19, with 8 bases matching TRBD1. In germline, CDR1 is LNHDA, CDR2 SQIVND (reference sequence). This CDR3 is built from 15 residues. Trimming at V came to 0 bases and at J to 6 bases, leaving 4 bases not matched to a gene. CDR3: CASSIEGRGPQPQHF. The CDR3 bases are TGTGCCAGTAGTATAGAGGGCAGGGGGCCTCAGCCCCAGCATTTT.